Described below is a single TCR beta chain sequence and its context. The data stem from a study of CD8 T cells in ankylosing spondylitis. TCRdb processed the 5' RACE reads anew with MiXCR; each CDR3 protein has one entry. The repertoire holds 130,000 or so distinct CDR3 sequences, with about 6.5% as singletons. V was trimmed by 3 bases and J by 0 bases, leaving 11 bases between them. CDR3 size: 15 residues. Per the germline V gene, CDR1 is SGHRS and CDR2 is YFSETQ. The J gene is TRBJ2-3, the V gene TRBV5-1; no clear D. The receptor's source is a male donor with ankylosing spondylitis or in good health (not recorded which). The specimen sequenced was blood, either unsorted or a sorted T cell fraction (not recorded which). CDR3 DNA: TGCGCCAGCAGCTCAAGGGTCAGCAGCACAGATACGCAGTATTTT. Translating it yields CASSSRVSSTDTQYF. Complete variable domain (other parts from reference TRBV5-1 and TRBJ2-3): KAGVTQTPRYLIKTRGQQVTLSCSPISGHRSVSWYQQTPGQGLQFLFEYFSETQRNKGNFPGRFSGRQFSNSRSEMNVSTLELGDSALYLCASSSRVSSTDTQYFGPGTRLTVL.